These T cell receptor beta chains were read from a single sample in a study of cytomegalovirus exposure and HLA in healthy donors. TCRdb's copy holds only in-frame clones and misses some; the assay was immunoSEQ multiplex PCR. This repertoire shows 120,000 or so clones, approximately 81% found once; its top ten account for 2% to 2.5%. Source material: PBMCs. Receptors were obtained from a man aged 18 to 30 in good health and CMV-seronegative. CDR3s include the opening cysteine and the closing phenylalanine or tryptophan. The D gene is left open where the match is weak. The listing skips clone size in some rows; elsewhere it reads once, few, many or a size class.

TRBJ2-2,TRBD1,TRBV4-3,few,CASSHDIDRASGELFF,TGCGCCAGCAGCCATGACATCGACAGGGCGAGCGGGGAGCTGTTTTTT
TRBJ1-2,NA,TRBV6-6,once,CASRIRAGTDGYTF,TGTGCCAGCAGAATACGTGCGGGGACGGATGGCTACACCTTC
TRBJ1-1,NA,TRBV5-6,few,CASLTGAEAFF,TGTGCCAGCCTCACCGGGGCTGAAGCTTTCTTT
TRBJ2-2,NA,TRBV7-7,NA,CASSFTTTGELFF,TGTGCCAGCAGCTTCACTACTACCGGGGAGCTGTTTTTT
TRBJ2-7,NA,TRBV30,NA,CFFKQKAAYEQYF,TGTTTTTTCAAGCAGAAGGCGGCATACGAGCAGTACTTC
TRBJ2-7,NA,TRBV7-2,NA,CASSMSRVVAYEQYF,TGTGCCAGCTCAATGAGTCGGGTTGTCGCCTACGAGCAGTACTTC
TRBJ1-4,NA,TRBV2,NA,CASKSVPGEKLFF,TGTGCCAGCAAATCCGTCCCGGGGGAAAAACTGTTTTTT
TRBJ2-1,TRBD2,TRBV28,NA,CASSSGRANEQFF,TGTGCCAGCAGTAGTGGGAGGGCCAATGAGCAGTTCTTC
TRBJ1-1,NA,TRBV18,NA,CASSPLPRNTEAFF,TGTGCCAGCTCACCACTCCCGAGGAACACTGAAGCTTTCTTT
TRBJ2-5,TRBD1,TRBV6-1,NA,CASRTWAKGAETQYF,TGTGCCAGCCGTACCTGGGCCAAGGGGGCGGAGACCCAGTACTTC
TRBJ1-2,NA,TRBV15,NA,CATSRDGLWGGSDGYTF,TGTGCCACCAGCAGAGACGGCCTTTGGGGGGGGAGTGATGGCTACACCTTC
TRBJ2-3,NA,TRBV21-1,NA,CASSKARGQGAIDTQYF,TGTGCCAGCAGCAAAGCGAGAGGACAGGGGGCAATAGATACGCAGTATTTT
TRBJ2-5,TRBD1,TRBV5-1,NA,CASSQGQGIGTQYF,TGCGCCAGCAGCCAAGGACAGGGGATTGGGACCCAGTACTTC
TRBJ1-4,TRBD1,TRBV7-2,NA,CASSLVRTGLIEKLFF,TGTGCCAGCAGCTTAGTTCGGACAGGGTTAATTGAAAAACTGTTTTTT
TRBJ2-1,TRBD2,TRBV19,NA,CASKFAGTSPHNEQFF,TGTGCCAGTAAATTCGCCGGGACTAGCCCCCACAATGAGCAGTTCTTC
TRBJ2-1,TRBD2,TRBV7-2,NA,CASSLSGVEQFF,TGTGCCAGCAGCTTAAGCGGGGTTGAGCAGTTCTTC
TRBJ2-1,TRBD2,TRBV7-2,few,CASSLTSGPYNEQFF,TGTGCCAGCAGCTTGACTAGCGGGCCATACAATGAGCAGTTCTTC
TRBJ1-5,NA,TRBV5-6,NA,CASSFGVLNQPQHF,TGTGCCAGCAGCTTCGGGGTACTAAATCAGCCCCAGCATTTT
TRBJ2-1,TRBD1,TRBV6-5,once,CASSPGTGRYNEQFF,TGTGCCAGCAGTCCCGGGACAGGGAGATACAATGAGCAGTTCTTC
TRBJ2-5,TRBD2,TRBV29-1,NA,CSVEARTSGIYHSTQGRGTQYF,TGCAGCGTTGAAGCGAGGACTAGCGGGATTTATCATTCTACGCAAGGGAGGGGGACCCAGTACTTC
TRBJ2-6,TRBD1,TRBV7-3,NA,CASSPWTGGGANVLTF,TGTGCCAGCAGCCCTTGGACAGGGGGTGGGGCCAACGTCCTGACTTTC
TRBJ1-5,TRBD1,TRBV6-5,NA,CASSTTGVGNQPQHF,TGTGCCAGCAGCACGACAGGGGTAGGCAATCAGCCCCAGCATTTT